The next 13 T cell receptor beta chains were all read from a single sample in a study of Graves' ophthalmopathy and Graves' hyperthyroidism. RNA transcripts yielded amplified TCR beta CDR3 regions. The first round was an RT-PCR with HTBI primers, and the second round was a multiplex PCR. MiXCR, run by TCRdb on the multiplex PCR reads, gives a single entry per CDR3 protein. Here the sample spans some 160,000 distinct CDR3 sequences, around 39% being singletons. The sequencing input was peripheral blood. The receptors stem from a man aged 30 to 39 with Graves' ophthalmopathy.

This sequence joins TRBV20-1 and TRBJ2-4; TRBD1 aligns across 8 bases. The CDR3 sequence is 13 residues long. The ends lost 3 bases at V and 8 bases at J; junction bases unmatched: 6. CDR1 and CDR2 from the germline V gene are DFQATT and SNEGSKA (reference sequence). This CDR3 reads CSASGQGADIQYF. CDR3 sequence (DNA): TGCAGTGCTAGTGGACAGGGTGCGGACATTCAGTACTTC.

This clonotype appeared many times. The V call is TRBV6-2 or TRBV6-3, the J call TRBJ1-5; D remains ambiguous. V lost 2 bases to trimming and J lost 9 bases, with 14 bases between them. CDR1 MNHEY and CDR2 SVGEGT come from the germline V gene. This CDR3 is built from 14 residues. In DNA, the CDR3 is TGTGCCAGCAGTTACGGGGAGGAAAATTGGCCCCAGCATTTT. It codes for CASSYGEENWPQHF.

In its sample, this clonotype was seen many times. The chain carries TRBV9 and TRBJ2-7; 7 bases match TRBD2. V shed 3 bases and J 5 bases; nucleotides not matched to a gene: 14. This CDR3 is 16 amino acids long. Germline V gene sequence: CDR1 SGDLS, CDR2 YYNGEE. The CDR3, as DNA: TGTGCCAGCAGCGACTATGTGGGGGGGAGTGGCGACGAGCAGTACTTC. Translating gives CASSDYVGGSGDEQYF.

This clonotype has a handful of counts. The genes are TRBV6-2 or TRBV6-3 and TRBJ1-5, with D tentatively TRBD1 (6 bases). V gave up 6 bases and J gave up 4 bases, with 10 bases separating them. The length of the CDR3 is 13 residues. Germline V gene data show CDR1 as MNHEY and CDR2 as SVGEGT. The DNA for the CDR3 is TGTGCCAGCAGGGGGGCAAGGAATCAGCCCCAGCATTTT. Translating it yields CASRGARNQPQHF.

The chain has TRBV7-2 and TRBJ1-2; D uncertain. V was clipped by 5 bases and J by 3 bases, with 16 bases between them. The germline V gene encodes CDR1 SGHTA and CDR2 FQGNSA. This CDR3 comprises 15 residues. The CDR3 loop reads CASSRSGGGDYGYTF. The CDR3 DNA is TGTGCCAGCAGCCGTTCAGGCGGCGGGGACTATGGCTACACCTTC.

There are many counts of this clonotype. The chain carries TRBV24-1 and TRBJ1-5; no definite D call. Germline assignment: CDR1 KGHDR and CDR2 SFDVKD. Between the trimmed V and J ends, which lost 4 bases and 16 bases, there was a span of 19 bases. The CDR3 extends over 13 amino acids. The CDR3 DNA reads as TGTGCCACCAGTGACAGGAGTTTTAAGAGATTTCATTTT. It encodes CATSDRSFKRFHF.

The chain employs TRBV12-3 or TRBV12-4 and TRBJ2-6; no definite D call. The CDR3 loop spans 14 amino acids. V lost 7 bases, J lost 4 bases, and 11 bases lay in between. The CDR3 coding sequence is TGTGCCAGCACTTCCTCCGGCGGGGCCAACGTCCTGACTTTC. This sequence encodes CASTSSGGANVLTF.

In its sample, this clonotype was seen many times. The genes are TRBV6-5 and TRBJ2-5; no clear D. V was cut by 3 bases and J by 4 bases, with 15 bases left in between. Germline V gives CDR1 MNHEY, CDR2 SVGAGI. The CDR3 covers 15 residues. CDR3 bases: TGTGCCAGCAGTTATATTGGTGTTGTCGGAGAGACCCAGTACTTC. The encoded protein is CASSYIGVVGETQYF.

This clonotype came up many times. This chain joins TRBV9 and TRBJ1-6, with D perhaps matching TRBD1 (6 bases). CDR3 size: 23 residues. Germline assignment: CDR1 SGDLS and CDR2 YYNGEE. V was cut by 3 bases and J by 0 bases, with 31 bases left in between. In DNA form, the CDR3 reads TGTGCCAGCAGCGACTCCCCTAACATCACAGGGTCCTCCTTAATCTCCTATAATTCACCCCTCCACTTT. This sequence encodes CASSDSPNITGSSLISYNSPLHF.

This clonotype has a count of ten or more. The chain employs TRBV28 and TRBJ2-7, with D perhaps TRBD2 (6 bases). V was clipped by 7 bases and J by 4 bases, with 17 bases between them. Per the germline V gene, CDR1 is MDHEN and CDR2 is SYDVKM. CDR3 length: 14 residues. The chain's CDR3 is CASTKLGGLYEQYF. As DNA, the CDR3 is TGTGCCAGCACCAAACTGGGGGGATTGTACGAGCAGTACTTC.

This CDR3 reads CAIADSYNQPQHF. The CDR3 DNA follows: TGTGCCATCGCCGACAGCTACAATCAGCCCCAGCATTTT. The genes are TRBV2 and TRBJ1-5, with D possibly matching TRBD1 (5 bases). Per germline, CDR1 SNHLY and CDR2 FYNNEI. The CDR3 has 13 residues. Trimming stripped 10 bases from V and 3 bases from J, with 13 bases between.

CDR3 nucleotide sequence: TGTGCCAGCAGCTTAGTACCAGATGGCCAGCCCCAGCATTTT. It is translated as CASSLVPDGQPQHF. The rearrangement uses TRBV7-2 and TRBJ1-5; D remains unclear. The CDR3 runs 14 residues. Germline V gene lookup returns CDR1 SGHTA and CDR2 FQGNSA. The V end was cut by 1 base, the J end by 7 bases, with 11 bases between.

This clonotype was detected many times. The rearrangement uses TRBV28 and TRBJ1-2; tentatively, D is TRBD1 (6 bases). This CDR3 contains 15 residues. The germline V gene has CDR1 MDHEN and CDR2 SYDVKM. Trimming took 5 bases from V and 4 from J, leaving 17 bases between them. The CDR3 nucleotides read TGTGCCAGCAGTATGGGGGGCAGGCCTTTCTATGGCTACACCTTC. Encoded protein: CASSMGGRPFYGYTF.